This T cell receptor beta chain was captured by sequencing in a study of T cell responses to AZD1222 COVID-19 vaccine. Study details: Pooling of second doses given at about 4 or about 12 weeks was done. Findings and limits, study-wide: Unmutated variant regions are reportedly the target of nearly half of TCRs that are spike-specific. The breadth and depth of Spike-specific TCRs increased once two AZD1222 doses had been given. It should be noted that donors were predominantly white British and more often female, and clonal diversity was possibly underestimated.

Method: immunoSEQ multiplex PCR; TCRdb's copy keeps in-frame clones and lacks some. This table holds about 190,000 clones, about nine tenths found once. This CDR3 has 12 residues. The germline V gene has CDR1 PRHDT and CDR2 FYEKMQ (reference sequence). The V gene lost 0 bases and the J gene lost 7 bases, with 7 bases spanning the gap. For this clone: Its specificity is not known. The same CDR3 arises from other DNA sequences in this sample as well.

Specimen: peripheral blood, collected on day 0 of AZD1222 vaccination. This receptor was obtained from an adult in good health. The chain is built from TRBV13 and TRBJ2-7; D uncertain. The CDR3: CASSLGGGEQYF. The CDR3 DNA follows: TGTGCCAGCAGCTTAGGGGGTGGTGAGCAGTACTTC.